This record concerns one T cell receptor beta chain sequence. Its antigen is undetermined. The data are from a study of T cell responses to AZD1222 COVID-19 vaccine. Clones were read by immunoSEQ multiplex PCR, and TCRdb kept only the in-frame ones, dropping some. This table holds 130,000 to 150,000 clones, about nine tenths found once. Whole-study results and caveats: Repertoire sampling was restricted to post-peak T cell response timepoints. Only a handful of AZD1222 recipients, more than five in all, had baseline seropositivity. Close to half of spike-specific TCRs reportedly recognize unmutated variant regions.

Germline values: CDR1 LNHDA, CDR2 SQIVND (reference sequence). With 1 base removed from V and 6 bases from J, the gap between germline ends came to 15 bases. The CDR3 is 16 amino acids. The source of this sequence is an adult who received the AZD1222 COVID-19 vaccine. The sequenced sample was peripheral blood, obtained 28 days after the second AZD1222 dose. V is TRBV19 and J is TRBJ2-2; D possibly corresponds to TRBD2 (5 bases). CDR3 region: CASSIALSERAGELFF. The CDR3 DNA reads TGTGCCAGTAGTATAGCGCTATCCGAGAGGGCCGGGGAGCTGTTTTTT. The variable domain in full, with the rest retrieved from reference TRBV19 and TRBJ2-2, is DGGITQSPKYLFRKEGQNVTLSCEQNLNHDAMYWYRQDPGQGLRLIYYSQIVNDFQKGDIAEGYSVSREKKESFPLTVTSAQKNPTAFYLCASSIALSERAGELFFGEGSRLTVL.